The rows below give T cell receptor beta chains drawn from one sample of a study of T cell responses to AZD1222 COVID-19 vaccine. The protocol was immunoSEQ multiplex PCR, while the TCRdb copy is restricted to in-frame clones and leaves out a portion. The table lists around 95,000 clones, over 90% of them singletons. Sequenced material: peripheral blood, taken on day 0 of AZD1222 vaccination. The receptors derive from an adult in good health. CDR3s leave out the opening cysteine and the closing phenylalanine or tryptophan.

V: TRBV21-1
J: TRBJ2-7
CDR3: ASSPEASRDHEQY

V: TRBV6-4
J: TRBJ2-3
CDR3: ASSVVAGSTDTQY

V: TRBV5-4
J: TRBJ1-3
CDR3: ASSPHAESGNTIY

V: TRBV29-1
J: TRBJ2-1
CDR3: SVPQQPGTSGRESWESEQF

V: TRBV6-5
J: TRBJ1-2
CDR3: ASTTGFGYT

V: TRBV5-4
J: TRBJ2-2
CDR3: ASSLGGGRGTGELF

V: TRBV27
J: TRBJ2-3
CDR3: ASSSRQGGGTQY

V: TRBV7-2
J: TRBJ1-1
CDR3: ASSLLTGYTEAF

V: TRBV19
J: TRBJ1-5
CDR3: ASSVNQGYQPQH

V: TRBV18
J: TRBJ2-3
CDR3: ASSPYTDTQY

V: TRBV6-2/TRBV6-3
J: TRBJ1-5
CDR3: ASSYSTGNQPQH

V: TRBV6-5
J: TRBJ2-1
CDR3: ASSLAGASYNEQF

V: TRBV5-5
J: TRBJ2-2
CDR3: ASSLGTWNTGELF

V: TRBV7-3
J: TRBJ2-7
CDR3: ASSLSPTASSYEQY

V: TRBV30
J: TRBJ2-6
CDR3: AWTRAGASGANVLT

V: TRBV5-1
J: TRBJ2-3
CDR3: ASRKPGADTQY

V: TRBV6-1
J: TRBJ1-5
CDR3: ASSEAGGDQPQH

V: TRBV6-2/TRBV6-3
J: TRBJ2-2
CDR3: ASSYSAGELF

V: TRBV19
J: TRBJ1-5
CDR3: ASNGDRVYQPQH

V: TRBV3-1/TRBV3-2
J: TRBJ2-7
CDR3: ASSQVSGGSHSYEQY

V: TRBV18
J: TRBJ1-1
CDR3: ASSLDSLEAF

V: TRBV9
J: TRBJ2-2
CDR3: AYAGELF

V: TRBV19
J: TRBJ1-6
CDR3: ASSIFFQRSNSPLH

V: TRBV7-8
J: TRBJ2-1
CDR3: ASSPLSASYNEQF

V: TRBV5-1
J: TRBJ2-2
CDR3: ASSLAGGPAGTGELF